Presented here are 29 T cell receptor beta chains from one specimen sequenced in a study of blood T cells in healthy people across ages. A sample-barcoded 5' primer and a J-beta primer mix were used in a second PCR of about 6 to 12 cycles. Using its own MiXCR run on the 5' RACE reads, TCRdb lists one record per CDR3 protein. Among over 600,000 distinct CDR3 sequences listed, more than 55% were seen once. The sequencing sample was made of blood. The receptor source for this set is a man aged 35 to 55 in good health.

This clonotype was counted between two and nine times. The chain recombines TRBV12-3 or TRBV12-4 with TRBJ2-5; 7 nucleotides line up with TRBD1. There are 14 residues in the CDR3. The trim removed 5 bases at V and 5 bases at J, leaving 8 bases unmatched. The CDR3 spells CASSNTGVWETQYF. CDR3 sequence (DNA): TGTGCCAGCAGTAACACAGGGGTTTGGGAGACCCAGTACTTC.

The V and J genes are TRBV11-1 and TRBJ1-1, with a tentative D call TRBD1 (5 bases). Looked up from germline, CDR1 is SGHAT and CDR2 is FQDESV (reference sequence). The CDR3 contains 16 residues. V lost 5 bases to trimming and J lost 4 bases, with 20 bases between them. The CDR3 reads CASSPRSRRGSTEAFF. The CDR3 nucleotides are TGTGCCAGCAGCCCCCGATCCCGGAGGGGTAGCACTGAAGCTTTCTTT.

This clonotype came up once. The CDR3, as DNA: TGTGCCAGCAGCTCATACACAGGGTCGGATACGCAGTATTTT. Encoded protein: CASSSYTGSDTQYF. The chain is built from TRBV7-6 and TRBJ2-3; possibly TRBD1 for D (6 bases). The CDR3 is made up of 14 amino acids. CDR1 is SGHVS and CDR2 is FNYEAQ in the germline V gene. V lost 4 bases, J lost 6 bases, and 14 bases lay in between. Based on the CDR3 plus reference TRBV7-6 and TRBJ2-3, the full variable domain is GAGVSQSPRYKVTKRGQDVALRCDPISGHVSLYWYRQALGQGPEFLTYFNYEAQQDKSGLPNDRFSAERPEGSISTLTIQRTEQRDSAMYRCASSSYTGSDTQYFGPGTRLTVL.

This chain links TRBV28 with TRBJ2-3; no definite D call. This CDR3 comprises 14 residues. V lost 3 bases, J lost 3 bases, and 10 bases lay in between. Germline V gives CDR1 MDHEN, CDR2 SYDVKM. CDR3 in amino acids: CASSLVDGTDTQYF. The CDR3 bases are TGTGCCAGCAGTTTGGTGGACGGGACAGATACGCAGTATTTT. The variable domain in full, completed from reference TRBV28 and TRBJ2-3, reads DVKVTQSSRYLVKRTGEKVFLECVQDMDHENMFWYRQDPGLGLRLIYFSYDVKMKEKGDIPEGYSVSREKKERFSLILESASTNQTSMYLCASSLVDGTDTQYFGPGTRLTVL.

The rearrangement links TRBV3-1 to TRBJ2-5; a weak D match, TRBD1 (6 bases). Trimming took off 0 bases at V and 8 bases at J, with 13 bases between the two ends. This CDR3 spans 14 amino acids. The germline V gene has CDR1 LGHDT and CDR2 YNNKEL (reference sequence). The CDR3 spells CASSQDTQGRTQYF. As DNA, the CDR3 is TGTGCCAGCAGCCAAGATACACAGGGACGAACCCAGTACTTC.

This chain connects TRBV7-3 to TRBJ2-2; possible D gene TRBD2, 6 bases. V dropped 6 bases and J dropped 8 bases, with 10 bases sitting between them. The CDR3 is 12 amino acids. Germline CDR1 SGHTA, CDR2 FQGTGA. CDR3 coding DNA: TGTGCCAGCAGTCGACTAGAAGGGGAGCTGTTTTTT. The encoded protein is CASSRLEGELFF.

The chain is built from TRBV7-2 and TRBJ1-6; no firm D call. V was pared by 2 bases and J by 5 bases, with 13 bases between. CDR3 length: 16 residues. Germline CDR1 is SGHTA and CDR2 is FQGNSA. The CDR3 coding sequence is TGTGCCAGCAGCTTATCATGGGCAGCAAATAATTCACCCCTCCACTTT. Its translation is CASSLSWAANNSPLHF.

CDR3 loop: CASSHPRGTASTDTQYF. The CDR3 nucleotides read TGTGCCAGCAGCCACCCCAGAGGGACAGCTAGCACAGATACGCAGTATTTT. J is TRBJ2-3 and V is TRBV3-1; TRBD1 agrees at 7 bases. There are 17 residues in the CDR3. Trimming removed 3 bases from V and 0 bases from J; junction bases left unmatched: 9. Germline CDR1 reads LGHDT; CDR2 reads YNNKEL (reference sequence).

This clonotype was counted at least ten times. V and J are TRBV7-2 and TRBJ2-5, with D perhaps matching TRBD1 (5 bases). Germline V gene lookup returns CDR1 SGHTA and CDR2 FQGNSA. This CDR3 is built from 14 residues. The V end was cut by 2 bases, the J end by 4 bases, with 11 bases between. CDR3 bases: TGTGCCAGCAGCTTATTCGTACAGGCAGAGACCCAGTACTTC. This codes for CASSLFVQAETQYF.

The table lists this clonotype with a few counts. The chain links TRBV15 to TRBJ2-3; no clear D gene. V was trimmed by 3 bases and J by 2 bases, leaving 15 bases between them. The length of the CDR3 is 16 residues. The germline V gene has CDR1 LNHNV and CDR2 YYDKDF (reference sequence). CDR3 amino acids: CATSRTPPGYTDTQYF. The CDR3 DNA sequence: TGTGCCACCAGCAGGACCCCGCCAGGCTACACAGATACGCAGTATTTT.

The chain joins TRBV3-1 to TRBJ1-2, with 9 bases that match TRBD1. The CDR3 has 15 residues. V gave up 3 bases and J gave up 8 bases; unmatched junction bases: 10. In germline, CDR1 is LGHDT, CDR2 YNNKEL (reference sequence). In DNA, the CDR3 is TGTGCCAGCAGCCAGACCGCGGGACAGGGCTACGGCTACACCTTC. Translating it yields CASSQTAGQGYGYTF.

The chain carries TRBV12-3 or TRBV12-4 and TRBJ1-6; TRBD1 might be the D (5 bases). Between the trimmed V and J ends, which lost 6 bases and 0 bases, there was a span of 9 bases. This CDR3 region has 15 residues. CDR3 coding DNA: TGTGCCAGCAGGCAGGGAGACTCCTATAATTCACCCCTCCACTTT. Translating it yields CASRQGDSYNSPLHF.

This chain connects TRBV7-2 to TRBJ2-7, with 10 positions matching TRBD2. J was trimmed by 12 bases and V by 1 base; bases with no gene match: 15. Germline V gene sequence: CDR1 SGHTA, CDR2 FQGNSA. The CDR3 runs to 16 residues. The CDR3 DNA sequence: TGTGCCAGCAGCTTAGAGATTAGGACCAGCGGGAGGGGGTCGTACTTC. Translation: CASSLEIRTSGRGSYF.

The sample holds a few counts of this clonotype. The chain uses TRBV27 and TRBJ1-2; a possible D gene is TRBD1 (5 bases). V was clipped by 5 bases and J by 8 bases, with 21 bases between them. The CDR3 runs 15 residues. CDR1 MNHEY and CDR2 SMNVEV come from the germline V gene (reference sequence). The chain's CDR3 is CASSPRARSPGGYTF. The CDR3 nucleotides are TGTGCCAGCAGTCCGCGGGCCCGATCGCCAGGGGGCTACACCTTC.

This clonotype was observed a handful of times. The chain uses TRBV24-1 and TRBJ2-1; D unresolved. Trimming took 9 bases from V and 8 from J, leaving 10 bases between them. Germline V gene data show CDR1 as KGHDR and CDR2 as SFDVKD. This CDR3 has 11 residues. This CDR3 reads CATEDTDEQFF. In DNA, the CDR3 is TGTGCCACCGAGGATACGGATGAGCAGTTCTTC.

The rearrangement links TRBV9 to TRBJ2-3; a weak D match, TRBD2 (6 bases). Germline assignment: CDR1 SGDLS and CDR2 YYNGEE. The CDR3 is 15 residues long. V was trimmed by 0 bases and J by 1 base, leaving 9 bases between them. CDR3 DNA sequence: TGTGCCAGCAGCGTAGATCCTAGCGGCACAGATACGCAGTATTTT. Encoded protein: CASSVDPSGTDTQYF. Looking up the rest from reference TRBV9 and TRBJ2-3 gives the full variable domain: DSGVTQTPKHLITATGQRVTLRCSPRSGDLSVYWYQQSLDQGLQFLIQYYNGEERAKGNILERFSAQQFPDLHSELNLSSLELGDSALYFCASSVDPSGTDTQYFGPGTRLTVL.

The gene calls are TRBV25-1 and TRBJ2-7; no reliable D call. V lost 5 bases and J 5 bases, leaving 13 bases between the germline ends. This CDR3 has 13 amino acids. CDR1 and CDR2 from the germline V gene are MGHDK and SYGVNS. The CDR3 is CASSRPHQDEQYF. CDR3 sequence (DNA): TGTGCCAGCAGTCGTCCCCATCAGGACGAGCAGTACTTC.

In its sample, this clonotype was seen many times. The chain is built from TRBV5-5 and TRBJ2-5, with D possibly being TRBD1 (6 bases). This CDR3 has 14 amino acids. The V end was cut by 0 bases, the J end by 4 bases, with 10 bases between. CDR1 is SGHKS, CDR2 YYEKEE, per germline (reference sequence). The DNA for the CDR3 is TGTGCCAGCAGCTTGGGTCAGGGGAGAGAGACCCAGTACTTC. Translation: CASSLGQGRETQYF.

The chain joins TRBV4-3 to TRBJ2-5; D tentatively fits TRBD1 or TRBD2 (5 bases each). The germline CDR1 and CDR2 sequences are LGHNA and YSLEER. The CDR3 runs to 14 residues. V lost 3 bases, J lost 5 bases, and 13 bases lay in between. CDR3 coding DNA: TGCGCCAGCAGCCAGGGACGGGTGCTGGAGACCCAGTACTTC. It specifies CASSQGRVLETQYF.

CDR3 residues: CASSFPSSADTQYF. CDR3 in DNA: TGTGCCAGCAGTTTCCCTTCGAGCGCAGATACGCAGTATTTT. V usage is TRBV6-5 and J usage is TRBJ2-3; no clear D gene. CDR3 size: 14 residues. V was clipped by 4 bases and J by 4 bases, with 12 bases between them. CDR1 MNHEY and CDR2 SVGAGI come from the germline V gene.

The chain has TRBV24-1 and TRBJ1-2; TRBD1 is a possible D gene (5 bases). V was clipped by 3 bases and J by 4 bases, with 8 bases between them. This CDR3 is built from 13 residues. The V gene's germline CDR1 is KGHDR and CDR2 SFDVKD. The CDR3 protein is CATSDRGVYGYTF. As DNA, the CDR3 is TGTGCCACCAGTGATAGGGGTGTCTATGGCTACACCTTC.

V usage is TRBV29-1 and J usage is TRBJ2-4; D is unresolved. The V end was cut by 2 bases, the J end by 13 bases, with 12 bases between. The CDR3 contains 11 residues. Germline CDR1 reads SQVTM; CDR2 reads ANQGSEA. CDR3 sequence reads: CSVEQQTIQYF. The CDR3 DNA reads as TGCAGCGTTGAACAGCAAACCATACAGTACTTC.

The chain joins TRBV28 to TRBJ2-7, with D perhaps assigned TRBD1 or TRBD2 (5 bases each). Germline CDR1 is MDHEN and CDR2 is SYDVKM. The CDR3 loop spans 15 amino acids. Between the trimmed V and J ends, which lost 5 bases and 8 bases, there was a span of 22 bases. CDR3 nucleotide sequence: TGTGCCAGCAGTATCCAAAGGGACCCCGGAGTTCAGCAGTACTTC. Protein product: CASSIQRDPGVQQYF.

The rearrangement links TRBV3-1 to TRBJ2-7; D could derive from TRBD1 or TRBD2 (5 bases each). Germline assignment: CDR1 LGHDT and CDR2 YNNKEL (reference sequence). The CDR3 consists of 16 residues. V lost 1 base and J 4 bases, leaving 17 bases between the germline ends. CDR3 DNA: TGTGCCAGCAGCCAAGGAGGGGCGGGCAGAGAATACGAGCAGTACTTC. Translating gives CASSQGGAGREYEQYF.

The rearrangement links TRBV24-1 to TRBJ2-1; TRBD2 aligns across 7 bases. There are 14 residues in the CDR3. The V gene's germline CDR1 is KGHDR and CDR2 SFDVKD. J was trimmed by 6 bases and V by 1 base; bases with no gene match: 2. The CDR3 here is CATSDFWTSNEQFF. CDR3 nucleotide sequence: TGTGCCACCAGTGATTTCTGGACTAGCAATGAGCAGTTCTTC.

On this clonotype: One junction end disagrees with the germline gene, perhaps due to a read error. V gene TRBV7-8 combines with J gene TRBJ2-6, with a possible D match to TRBD1 (5 bases). Germline loops: CDR1 SGHVS, CDR2 FQNEAQ. The CDR3 sequence is 19 residues long. CDR3 loop: CTSSPFRTGLNSGANVLTF. CDR3 sequence (DNA): TGTACCAGCAGCCCCTTTAGAACAGGCTTAAACTCTGGGGCCAACGTCCTGACTTTC.

The rearrangement uses TRBV15 and TRBJ2-1; 7 bases agree with TRBD2. In germline, CDR1 is LNHNV, CDR2 YYDKDF (reference sequence). V lost 6 bases to trimming and J lost 3 bases; unmatched junction nucleotides: 14. The CDR3 consists of 17 residues. The CDR3 is CATRFPWAGVGYNEQFF. As DNA, the CDR3 is TGTGCCACCAGGTTCCCGTGGGCGGGAGTAGGCTACAATGAGCAGTTCTTC.

This clonotype was detected a few times. V usage is TRBV27 and J usage is TRBJ2-7; 14 bases are a match to TRBD2. This CDR3 has 17 residues. The germline V gene encodes CDR1 MNHEY and CDR2 SMNVEV (reference sequence). J was trimmed by 0 bases and V by 6 bases; bases with no gene match: 7. CDR3 region: CASRGGLAGAGSYEQYF. In nucleotides, the CDR3 is TGTGCCAGCAGGGGGGGACTAGCGGGAGCGGGCTCCTACGAGCAGTACTTC.

This chain links TRBV7-3 with TRBJ2-3, with D maybe TRBD2 (6 bases). This CDR3 comprises 16 residues. Germline CDR1 is SGHTA and CDR2 is FQGTGA. Trimming cost V 0 bases and J 0 bases, with 10 bases left between them. CDR3 nucleotides: TGTGCCAGCAGCTTAACGTTAGCGGCTAGCACAGATACGCAGTATTTT. This translates into CASSLTLAASTDTQYF.